This TCR beta chain was recovered during a study of radiation and T cells in renal cell carcinoma. This clone was seen only a few times. Its antigen is currently unknown. General study findings and limits: No pretreatment tumor biopsies were available for baseline clonotypes. Top tumor clonotypes rose in blood 2 weeks post-radiation, then contracted.

As to time point: baseline pretreatment blood. Treatment indicated: 15 Gy SBRT to primary tumor, nephrectomy 4 weeks later. Serial blood draws occurred at baseline and 2 and 4 weeks post-SBRT. This renal cell carcinoma was of the clear cell type. Per the germline V gene, CDR1 is GTSNPN and CDR2 is SVGIG (reference sequence). The CDR3 length is 15 residues. Trimming at V came to 3 bases and at J to 3 bases, leaving 7 bases not matched to a gene. Libraries were prepared by immunoSEQ multiplex PCR; TCRdb keeps only in-frame clonotypes and omits some of them. The data contain 94,000 or so clones, roughly four fifths of them seen just once; the ten biggest clones take up around 6.7%.

V usage is TRBV30 and J usage is TRBJ1-4; 7 nucleotides match TRBD1. The clonotype comes from a man between 60 and 75 years old with renal cell carcinoma. The material was blood, obtained from a patient whose treatment included radiotherapy and nephrectomy. DNA of the CDR3: TGTGCCTGGAGCGTGGGACAGAGGGCTAATGAAAAACTGTTTTTT. This gives the protein CAWSVGQRANEKLFF.